One and the same sample provided the 18 T cell receptor beta chains below, sequenced in a study of T cells in narcolepsy. The method was immunoSEQ multiplex PCR; TCRdb's version includes in-frame clones alone and lacks a portion of them. Among about 22,000 clones listed, around 80% were seen once. Sequencing was performed on memory (CD45RA-) CD4+ T cells from blood. The receptors originated from a human donor in good health.

V gene TRBV7-8 combines with J gene TRBJ2-5, with D possibly matching TRBD1 (6 bases). Gene TRBJ2-7 matches the end of the DNA better, so the J call may be wrong. The germline CDR1 and CDR2 sequences are SGHVS and FQNEAQ. This CDR3 is 17 amino acids long. The CDR3 loop reads CASSLALVRQDQYEQYF. The CDR3 bases are TGTGCCAGCAGCTTAGCGCTGGTGAGACAGGACCAATACGAGCAGTACTTC.

The V gene is TRBV4-1, the J gene TRBJ2-5; 11 nucleotides line up with TRBD2. Germline lookup yields CDR1 MGHRA and CDR2 YSYEKL. The CDR3 loop spans 16 amino acids. V lost 0 bases and J lost 7; bases outside the gene matches: 7. In DNA form, the CDR3 reads TGCGCCAGCAGCCAAGAAAGGACTAGCGGGTTGGGGACCCAGTACTTC. This sequence encodes CASSQERTSGLGTQYF.

The genes are TRBV7-9 and TRBJ1-1, with D uncertain. This CDR3 has 13 amino acids. Trimming left V 3 bases short and J 4 bases short, with 9 bases between. Germline V gene sequence: CDR1 SEHNR, CDR2 FQNEAQ (reference sequence). The CDR3, as DNA: TGTGCCAGCAGCTTTAGGGCGACCACTGAAGCTTTCTTT. Amino acid sequence: CASSFRATTEAFF.

The chain carries TRBV18 and TRBJ1-1; D gene ambiguous. Trimming stripped 0 bases from V and 4 bases from J, with 6 bases between. The CDR3 covers 13 residues. The V gene's germline CDR1 is KGHSH and CDR2 LQKENI. The CDR3 reads CASSPPVSTEAFF. CDR3 sequence (DNA): TGTGCCAGCTCACCACCGGTCAGCACTGAAGCTTTCTTT.

CDR3 sequence reads: CASSYSSGGSQETQYF. CDR3 nucleotide sequence: TGTGCCAGCAGTTACTCTAGCGGGGGGAGTCAAGAGACCCAGTACTTC. This chain links TRBV6-5 with TRBJ2-5; 10 bases are a match to TRBD2. This CDR3 spans 16 amino acids. Germline trimming cut 0 bases from V and 2 bases from J; bases unmatched to any gene: 3. The germline V gene encodes CDR1 MNHEY and CDR2 SVGAGI.

This chain links TRBV11-2 with TRBJ2-3; the match to TRBD1 covers 12 bases. Germline CDR1 and CDR2: SGHAT and FQNNGV. CDR3 length: 18 residues. V shed 3 bases, J shed 6 bases, and the junction held 13 bases outside the gene matches. CDR3 residues: CASSFLNPGTGGADTQYF. The DNA for the CDR3 is TGTGCCAGCAGCTTTTTAAACCCCGGGACAGGGGGCGCCGATACGCAGTATTTT.

The chain has TRBV19 and TRBJ2-3; no clear D gene. This CDR3 comprises 12 residues. CDR1 is LNHDA and CDR2 is SQIVND in the germline V gene (reference sequence). The V and J ends lost 6 bases and 8 bases respectively, with 12 bases between them. This CDR3 is CASSLRLGTQYF. The CDR3, as DNA: TGTGCCAGTAGCCTGAGGTTGGGTACGCAGTATTTT.

The gene calls are TRBV19 and TRBJ2-7, with 10 nucleotides matching TRBD1. This CDR3 has 13 amino acids. The V gene's germline CDR1 is LNHDA and CDR2 SQIVND (reference sequence). V lost 9 bases, J lost 3 bases, and 5 bases stayed unmatched. DNA of the CDR3: TGTGCCAGCAGACGGACAGGGGGCTACGAGCAGTACTTC. Translated, it gives CASRRTGGYEQYF.

The chain carries TRBV5-1 and TRBJ2-5; the D call may be TRBD1 or TRBD2 (5 bases each). In germline, CDR1 is SGHRS, CDR2 YFSETQ. This CDR3 contains 13 residues. V was clipped by 4 bases and J by 3 bases, with 10 bases between them. CDR3 coding DNA: TGCGCCAGCAGCGACGGGGCCAAAGAGACCCAGTACTTC. Its protein is CASSDGAKETQYF.

The genes are TRBV4-3 and TRBJ1-2, with 9 bases matching TRBD1. After removal of 4 bases from V and 4 bases from J, the junction contained 13 bases not matched to a gene. Germline V gene sequence: CDR1 LGHNA, CDR2 YSLEER. The CDR3 consists of 17 residues. Written as DNA, the CDR3 is TGCGCCAGCAGCCTATCCTTATCGGGACAGGGTTCCTATGGCTACACCTTC. It yields the protein CASSLSLSGQGSYGYTF.

The chain couples TRBV6-1 to TRBJ2-2, with D perhaps assigned TRBD1 or TRBD2 (5 bases each). V dropped 3 bases and J dropped 4 bases, with 9 bases sitting between them. CDR1 is MNHNS, CDR2 SASEGT, per germline. The CDR3 runs 14 residues. CDR3 sequence (DNA): TGTGCCAGCAGTGAGGGTGGGGGCACCGGGGAGCTGTTTTTT. Translating it yields CASSEGGGTGELFF.

This sequence joins TRBV5-1 and TRBJ2-5, with 10 nucleotides matching TRBD2. This CDR3 is 15 amino acids long. Trimming took 2 bases from V and 2 from J; bases not matched to a gene: 3. Germline V gene sequence: CDR1 SGHRS, CDR2 YFSETQ. The CDR3 DNA sequence: TGCGCCAGCAGCTTTACACTAGCGGGGCAAGAGACCCAGTACTTC. Protein sequence: CASSFTLAGQETQYF.

The V and J genes are TRBV2 and TRBJ1-5; 8 positions match TRBD1. CDR3 length: 14 amino acids. Trimming cost V 3 bases and J 6 bases; bases outside gene matches: 4. Germline loops: CDR1 SNHLY, CDR2 FYNNEI. The CDR3 bases are TGTGCCAGCAGTGATGGCAGGGGGCGTCAGCCCCAGCATTTT. Translated, it gives CASSDGRGRQPQHF.

The chain is built from TRBV19 and TRBJ2-1; TRBD2 agrees at 16 bases. V shed 6 bases and J 15 bases; nucleotides not matched to a gene: 8. Germline V gene data show CDR1 as LNHDA and CDR2 as SQIVND (reference sequence). The CDR3 covers 14 residues. For the CDR3, the DNA is TGTGCCAGTAGCGCGGGACTAGCGGGGGGGCTGTTGTTCTTC. Protein product: CASSAGLAGGLLFF.

J is TRBJ2-7 and V is TRBV9; 9 positions agree with TRBD2. Trimming took 0 bases from V and 3 from J; bases not matched to a gene: 7. Per germline, CDR1 SGDLS and CDR2 YYNGEE. CDR3 size: 16 residues. Here the CDR3 DNA reads TGTGCCAGCAGCGTAGAGGATAGCGGGGGATTCTACGAGCAGTACTTC. Translated, it gives CASSVEDSGGFYEQYF.

The chain uses TRBV6-4 and TRBJ1-2, with D maybe TRBD1 (6 bases). This CDR3 comprises 14 residues. Germline CDR1 is MRHNA and CDR2 is SNTAGT. V dropped 3 bases and J dropped 8 bases, with 16 bases sitting between them. In DNA form, the CDR3 reads TGTGCCAGCAGTGAGGCCCCAGGGGCAGGAGGCTACACCTTC. This sequence encodes CASSEAPGAGGYTF.

V usage is TRBV5-1 and J usage is TRBJ2-2; a weak D match, TRBD1 (6 bases). This CDR3 is built from 16 residues. Trimming stripped 0 bases from V and 0 bases from J, with 9 bases between. Germline V lookup: CDR1 SGHRS, CDR2 YFSETQ. The CDR3 here is CASSLAGTSNTGELFF. Here the CDR3 DNA reads TGCGCCAGCAGCTTGGCCGGGACATCGAACACCGGGGAGCTGTTTTTT.

This chain joins TRBV5-1 and TRBJ1-3; 8 positions match TRBD1. Germline assignment: CDR1 SGHRS and CDR2 YFSETQ. This CDR3 region has 15 residues. J gave up 8 bases and V 4 bases, and 11 bases lay outside the gene matches. CDR3 sequence reads: CASSGSGQVADTIYF. DNA of the CDR3: TGCGCCAGCAGCGGTTCGGGACAGGTAGCGGACACCATATATTTT.